The rows below give T cell receptor beta chains drawn from one sample of a study of blood T cell repertoires in COVID-19. TCRdb keeps only in-frame clones here, not all; method: immunoSEQ multiplex PCR. The data show roughly 230,000 clones, approximately 85% seen once. The sequencing input was PBMCs or T cells enriched from blood (not recorded which). The receptors originated from a woman aged 50 to 60 who had been exposed to COVID-19. The CDR3 runs from the conserved cysteine through the conserved F or W. The D gene is left open where the match is weak. Clone sizes are given selectively: once, few, many, or a class where the clone is expanded.

D gene,J gene,clone size,V gene,CDR3 protein,CDR3 DNA
TRBD1,TRBJ1-3,-,TRBV19,CASSNNRGTGNTIYF,TGTGCCAGTAGTAACAACAGGGGCACTGGAAACACCATATATTTT
-,TRBJ2-6,-,TRBV18,CASSRGVPSGANVLTF,TGTGCCAGCTCACGGGGGGTACCCTCTGGGGCCAACGTCCTGACTTTC
-,TRBJ2-7,-,TRBV5-1,CASSLARGGTYEQYF,TGCGCCAGCAGCTTGGCAAGGGGAGGAACCTACGAGCAGTACTTC
TRBD1,TRBJ1-6,few,TRBV19,CASEDGTGGSPLHF,TGTGCCAGTGAGGATGGGACAGGAGGATCACCCCTCCACTTT
-,TRBJ1-1,-,TRBV11-2,CASSNPGEAFF,TGTGCCAGCAGCAATCCAGGTGAAGCTTTCTTT
-,TRBJ1-5,few,TRBV23-1,CASPSRMAGQPQHF,TGCGCCAGTCCATCTCGGATGGCGGGCCAGCCCCAGCATTTT
-,TRBJ2-3,-,TRBV11-1,CASSLRTVTDTQYF,TGTGCCAGCAGCTTACGTACGGTCACAGATACGCAGTATTTT
-,TRBJ1-1,once,TRBV6-2/TRBV6-3,CASSNQWGAEAFF,TGTGCCAGCAGCAACCAATGGGGGGCTGAAGCTTTCTTT
TRBD2,TRBJ2-3,-,TRBV4-1,CASSQGRLAGGSSTDTQYF,TGCGCCAGCAGCCAGGGAAGACTAGCGGGGGGCAGTAGCACAGATACGCAGTATTTT
TRBD2,TRBJ2-3,-,TRBV4-1,CASSHATSVDTQYF,TGCGCCAGCAGCCATGCAACTAGCGTAGATACGCAGTATTTT
-,TRBJ1-5,-,TRBV4-3,CASSQVARDSRNQPQHF,TGCGCCAGCAGCCAAGTTGCCCGGGACTCAAGAAATCAGCCCCAGCATTTT
-,TRBJ1-6,-,TRBV9,CASSAPGSRGNSPLHF,TGTGCCAGCAGCGCCCCCGGTTCCAGGGGTAATTCACCCCTCCACTTT
-,TRBJ1-5,-,TRBV14,CASSHRVLSNQPQHF,TGTGCCAGCAGCCACCGGGTACTTAGCAATCAGCCCCAGCATTTT
-,TRBJ2-3,-,TRBV6-5,CASSRTSTDTQYF,TGTGCCAGCAGTCGGACTAGCACAGATACGCAGTATTTT
TRBD2,TRBJ2-5,once,TRBV5-1,CASSPSGETQYF,TGCGCCAGCAGCCCTAGCGGCGAGACCCAGTACTTC
TRBD1,TRBJ2-1,-,TRBV12-5,CASGSPGTGYDNEQFF,TGTGCTAGTGGCTCGCCCGGGACAGGGTATGACAATGAGCAGTTCTTC
TRBD1,TRBJ1-1,-,TRBV29-1,CSVGGGQGYSGAFF,TGCAGCGTTGGAGGGGGACAGGGCTACTCTGGAGCTTTCTTT
-,TRBJ1-1,-,TRBV7-2,CASSIPRVVNTEAFF,TGTGCCAGCAGCATACCCAGGGTGGTGAACACTGAAGCTTTCTTT
-,TRBJ1-2,-,TRBV28,CASSLTGNGYTF,TGTGCCAGCAGTTTAACGGGGAATGGCTACACCTTC
TRBD1,TRBJ2-7,once,TRBV5-1,CASSLGQGLAYEQYF,TGCGCCAGCAGCCTGGGACAGGGACTGGCCTACGAGCAGTACTTC
-,TRBJ2-7,-,TRBV7-9,CASSPEPDEQYF,TGTGCCAGCAGCCCCGAACCAGACGAGCAGTACTTC
-,TRBJ1-1,-,TRBV5-4,CASSFGGPMNTEAFF,TGTGCCAGCAGCTTCGGGGGACCCATGAACACTGAAGCTTTCTTT
TRBD1,TRBJ1-1,-,TRBV2,CASSARQGPTEAFF,TGTGCCAGCAGTGCCAGACAGGGTCCCACTGAAGCTTTCTTT
TRBD1,TRBJ1-2,-,TRBV29-1,CSVAQGAGGYTF,TGCAGCGTTGCACAGGGGGCGGGTGGCTACACCTTC
-,TRBJ2-2,-,TRBV7-9,CASTRGYGELFF,TGTGCCAGCACGAGAGGGTACGGGGAGCTGTTTTTT
-,TRBJ1-1,-,TRBV29-1,CSGTEGVATEAFF,TGCAGCGGGACAGAAGGGGTAGCGACTGAAGCTTTCTTT
-,TRBJ1-1,-,TRBV5-4,CASSSAGTEAFF,TGTGCCAGCAGCTCTGCAGGGACTGAAGCTTTCTTT
-,TRBJ2-7,-,TRBV5-1,CASRSIAGYEQYF,TGCGCCAGCAGGAGTATCGCGGGCTACGAGCAGTACTTC
TRBD1,TRBJ2-7,-,TRBV29-1,CSVGQGVYEQYF,TGCAGCGTGGGACAGGGGGTTTACGAGCAGTACTTC
TRBD1,TRBJ1-4,few,TRBV19,CASSSDRGRKKLFF,TGTGCCAGTAGCAGTGACAGGGGGCGCAAAAAACTGTTTTTT
TRBD2,TRBJ2-1,-,TRBV7-9,CASSTGLGGESEQFF,TGTGCCAGCAGCACGGGACTGGGAGGGGAGAGTGAGCAGTTCTTC
-,TRBJ1-2,-,TRBV6-5,CASSYGGIGSGYTF,TGTGCCAGCAGTTACGGGGGGATCGGGTCCGGCTACACCTTC
-,TRBJ1-5,-,TRBV10-3,CAIRHSTEQPQHF,TGTGCCATCAGACATTCTACAGAACAGCCCCAGCATTTT
-,TRBJ1-2,-,TRBV10-3,CAIRQDVNYGYTF,TGTGCCATCAGACAGGATGTGAACTATGGCTACACCTTC
-,TRBJ1-4,-,TRBV30,CAWKAIEGTTNEKLFF,TGTGCCTGGAAAGCAATCGAGGGAACAACTAATGAAAAACTGTTTTTT
-,TRBJ2-5,-,TRBV6-2/TRBV6-3,CASSYSSETQYF,TGTGCCAGCAGTTACAGCTCGGAGACCCAGTACTTC
-,TRBJ2-3,many,TRBV14,CASSGLNPGDTQYF,TGTGCCAGCAGCGGCCTAAATCCAGGAGATACGCAGTATTTT
-,TRBJ2-1,-,TRBV6-5,CASNPPAARQFF,TGTGCCAGCAACCCCCCTGCCGCTAGGCAGTTCTTC
TRBD1,TRBJ2-7,-,TRBV24-1,CATMNRDRGEYEQYF,TGTGCCACCATGAACCGGGACAGGGGTGAGTACGAGCAGTACTTC
TRBD2,TRBJ2-7,once,TRBV29-1,CSVGSGTSGGRQYF,TGCAGCGTTGGATCGGGGACTAGCGGGGGGCGGCAGTACTTC
TRBD1,TRBJ1-6,-,TRBV29-1,CSAKDRENSPLHF,TGCAGCGCCAAGGACAGGGAGAATTCACCCCTCCACTTT
TRBD2,TRBJ2-3,once,TRBV18,CASSPVGLAVDTQYF,TGTGCCAGCTCACCAGTAGGACTAGCCGTAGATACGCAGTATTTT
TRBD1,TRBJ2-5,-,TRBV2,CASSEAQGAARYF,TGTGCCAGCAGTGAAGCACAGGGGGCCGCCCGGTACTTC
TRBD1,TRBJ1-1,few,TRBV29-1,CSVEVQGLPGAFF,TGCAGCGTTGAAGTACAGGGGCTGCCGGGGGCTTTCTTT
TRBD1,TRBJ1-2,-,TRBV5-1,CASSPEGQGAQWDGYTF,TGCGCCAGCAGCCCCGAAGGACAGGGGGCGCAATGGGATGGCTACACCTTC